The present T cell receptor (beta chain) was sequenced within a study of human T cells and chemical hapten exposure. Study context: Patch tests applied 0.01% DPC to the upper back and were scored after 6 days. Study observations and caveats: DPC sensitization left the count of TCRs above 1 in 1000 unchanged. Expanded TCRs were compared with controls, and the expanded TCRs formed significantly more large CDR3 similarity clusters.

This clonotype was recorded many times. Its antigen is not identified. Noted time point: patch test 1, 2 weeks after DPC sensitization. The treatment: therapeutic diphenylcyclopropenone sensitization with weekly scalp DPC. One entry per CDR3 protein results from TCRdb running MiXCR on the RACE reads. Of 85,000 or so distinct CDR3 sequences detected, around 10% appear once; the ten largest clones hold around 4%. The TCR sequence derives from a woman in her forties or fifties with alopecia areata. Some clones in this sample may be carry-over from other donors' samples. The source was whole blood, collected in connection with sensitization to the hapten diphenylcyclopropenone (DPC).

CDR3 region: CASSRPGTNTGELFF. DNA of the CDR3: TGTGCCAGCAGCCGACCCGGGACAAACACCGGGGAGCTGTTTTTT. The genes are TRBV6-5 and TRBJ2-2, with TRBD1 as a possible D gene (6 bases). The V end lost 6 bases, the J end lost 2 bases, and 13 bases lay between the germline ends. The CDR3 runs 15 residues. CDR1 MNHEY and CDR2 SVGAGI come from the germline V gene.